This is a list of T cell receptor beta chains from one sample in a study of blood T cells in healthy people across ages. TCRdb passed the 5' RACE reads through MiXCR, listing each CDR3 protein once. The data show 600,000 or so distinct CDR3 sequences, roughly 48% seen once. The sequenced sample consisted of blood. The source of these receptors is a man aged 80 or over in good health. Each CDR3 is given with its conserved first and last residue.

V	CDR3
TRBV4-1	CASSLTERGLVNIQYF
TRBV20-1	CSARVPGGRYSYNEQFF
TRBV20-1	CSAGRAGRPYEQYF
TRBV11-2	CASSSSWGKGSYEQYF
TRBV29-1	CSGFVEGEQFF
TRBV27	CASSNLDRGSPKPYEQYF
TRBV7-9	CATLNRGRFSGANVLTF
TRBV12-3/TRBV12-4	CASSLIEDGGYTF
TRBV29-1	CSAGYAGETQYF
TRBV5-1	CASSFGWDRENTEAFF
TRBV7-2	CASSLDRVGGYTF
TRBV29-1	CSGKRGGAGTNEKLFF
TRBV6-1	CASSRLIVGTGSETQYF
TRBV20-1	CSAKAGNYGYTF
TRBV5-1	CASLASGSDGEQFF
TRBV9	CASSVVLDTGELFF
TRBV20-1	CSARDSGRGYEQYF
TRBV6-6	CASSSTDRVGTEAFF
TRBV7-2	CASSKGLARSQETQYF
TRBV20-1	CSARTSGRSETQYF
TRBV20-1	CSAGGGSQYF
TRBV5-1	CAGSLALNEQFF
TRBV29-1	CSVREAGSSYEQYF
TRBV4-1	CASSSARGLNTGELFF
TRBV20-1	CSAWYLGGSLEEQYF